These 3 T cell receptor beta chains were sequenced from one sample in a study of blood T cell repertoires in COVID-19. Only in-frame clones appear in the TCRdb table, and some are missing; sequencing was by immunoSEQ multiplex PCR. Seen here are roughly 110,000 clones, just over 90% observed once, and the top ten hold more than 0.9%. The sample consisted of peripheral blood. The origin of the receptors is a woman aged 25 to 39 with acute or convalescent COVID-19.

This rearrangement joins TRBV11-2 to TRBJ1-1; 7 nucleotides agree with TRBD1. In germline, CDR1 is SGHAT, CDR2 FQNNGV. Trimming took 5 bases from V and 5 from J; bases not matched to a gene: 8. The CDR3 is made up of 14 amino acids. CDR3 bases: TGTGCCAGCAGCCCCTCCCAGGGGGTAACTGAAGCTTTCTTT. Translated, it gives CASSPSQGVTEAFF.

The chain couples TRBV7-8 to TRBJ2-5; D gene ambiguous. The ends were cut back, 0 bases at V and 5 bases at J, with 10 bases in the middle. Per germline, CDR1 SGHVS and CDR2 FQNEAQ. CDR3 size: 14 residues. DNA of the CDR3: TGTGCCAGCAGCTTAGCGAGCGTGGTGGAGACCCAGTACTTC. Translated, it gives CASSLASVVETQYF.

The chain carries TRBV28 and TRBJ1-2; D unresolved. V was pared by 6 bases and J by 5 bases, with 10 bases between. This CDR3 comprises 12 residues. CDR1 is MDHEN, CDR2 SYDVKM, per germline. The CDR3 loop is CASSLLSYGYTF. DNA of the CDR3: TGTGCCAGCAGCTTACTCTCGTATGGCTACACCTTC.